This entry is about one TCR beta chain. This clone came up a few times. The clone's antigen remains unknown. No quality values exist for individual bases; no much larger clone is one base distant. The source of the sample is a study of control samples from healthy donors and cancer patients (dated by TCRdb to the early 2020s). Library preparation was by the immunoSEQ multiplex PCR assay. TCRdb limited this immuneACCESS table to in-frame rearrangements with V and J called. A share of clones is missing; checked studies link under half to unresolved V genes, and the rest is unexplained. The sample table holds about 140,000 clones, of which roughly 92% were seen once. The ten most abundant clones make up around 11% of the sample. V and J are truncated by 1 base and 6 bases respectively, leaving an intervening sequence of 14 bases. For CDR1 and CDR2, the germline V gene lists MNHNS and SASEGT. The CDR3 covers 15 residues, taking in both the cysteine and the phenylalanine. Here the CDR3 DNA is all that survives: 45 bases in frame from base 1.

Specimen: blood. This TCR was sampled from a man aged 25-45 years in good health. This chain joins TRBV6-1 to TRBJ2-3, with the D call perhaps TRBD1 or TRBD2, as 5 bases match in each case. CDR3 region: CASSEVQAGADTQYF. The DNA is TGTGCCAGCAGTGAAGTACAAGCCGGGGCGGATACGCAGTATTTT.